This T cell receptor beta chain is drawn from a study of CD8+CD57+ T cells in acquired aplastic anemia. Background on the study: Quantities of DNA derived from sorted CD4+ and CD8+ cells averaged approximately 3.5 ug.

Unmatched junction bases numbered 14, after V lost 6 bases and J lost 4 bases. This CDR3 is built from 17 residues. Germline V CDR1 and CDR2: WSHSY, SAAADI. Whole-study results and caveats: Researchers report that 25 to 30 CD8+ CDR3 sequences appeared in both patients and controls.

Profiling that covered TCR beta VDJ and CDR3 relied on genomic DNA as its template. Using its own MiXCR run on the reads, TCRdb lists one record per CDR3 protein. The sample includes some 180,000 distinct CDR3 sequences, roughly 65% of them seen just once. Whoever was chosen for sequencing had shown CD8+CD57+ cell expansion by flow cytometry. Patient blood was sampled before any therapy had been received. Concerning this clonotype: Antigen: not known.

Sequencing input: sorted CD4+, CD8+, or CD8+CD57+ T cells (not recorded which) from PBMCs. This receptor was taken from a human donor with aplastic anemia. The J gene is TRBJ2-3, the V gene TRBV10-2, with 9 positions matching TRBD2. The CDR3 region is CASSLVPAGGLADTQYF. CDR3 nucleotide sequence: TGCGCCAGCAGCTTGGTTCCAGCGGGGGGACTTGCAGATACGCAGTATTTT.